This T cell receptor (beta chain) was observed in a study of control samples from healthy donors and cancer patients. The repertoire was sequenced with immunoSEQ multiplex PCR; TCRdb's copy has only in-frame clones and lacks some. Seen here are around 71,000 clones, 75% to 95% observed once, and the top ten hold over 1%. The receptor's source is a woman between 45 and 60 years old with colorectal cancer. The sample consisted of PBMCs.

The CDR3 DNA is TGTGCCAGCAGCCCGGGACTAGCGGGGGCGGAGCAGTTCTTC. Its protein product is CASSPGLAGAEQFF. The chain couples TRBV7-2 to TRBJ2-1; 14 nucleotides match TRBD2. The CDR3 has 14 amino acids. The junction had 4 bases not matched to a gene; V was cut back by 5 bases and J by 10 bases. From germline, CDR1 is SGHTA and CDR2 FQGNSA.